Given below is one T cell receptor (beta chain) in context. Its antigen is currently unknown. This specimen comes from a study of cytomegalovirus exposure and HLA in healthy donors. The CDR3 runs 14 residues. Trimming took 5 bases from V and 2 from J; bases not matched to a gene: 5. CDR1 is MNHEY, CDR2 SMNVEV, per germline (reference sequence). The PCR contained 60 Vbeta and 13 Jbeta primers. Profiled with immunoSEQ multiplex PCR; TCRdb holds only in-frame clones, not every one. The data contain some 150,000 clones, around 80% of them seen just once; the ten biggest clones take up about 7%. Study-wide points: Being productive about 90% or about 30% of the time was typical of most TCR beta V segments in an earlier analysis. Common viral pathogens seemed, in a later analysis, to connect with several of the most significant clusters.

The chain couples TRBV27 to TRBJ1-1, with 7 positions matching TRBD1. The TCR sequence derives from a woman aged 25-40 years in good health and CMV-seropositive. The sequenced material came from PBMCs. The CDR3: CASSVDRANTEAFF. CDR3 nucleotide sequence: TGTGCCAGCAGTGTCGACAGGGCAAACACTGAAGCTTTCTTT.